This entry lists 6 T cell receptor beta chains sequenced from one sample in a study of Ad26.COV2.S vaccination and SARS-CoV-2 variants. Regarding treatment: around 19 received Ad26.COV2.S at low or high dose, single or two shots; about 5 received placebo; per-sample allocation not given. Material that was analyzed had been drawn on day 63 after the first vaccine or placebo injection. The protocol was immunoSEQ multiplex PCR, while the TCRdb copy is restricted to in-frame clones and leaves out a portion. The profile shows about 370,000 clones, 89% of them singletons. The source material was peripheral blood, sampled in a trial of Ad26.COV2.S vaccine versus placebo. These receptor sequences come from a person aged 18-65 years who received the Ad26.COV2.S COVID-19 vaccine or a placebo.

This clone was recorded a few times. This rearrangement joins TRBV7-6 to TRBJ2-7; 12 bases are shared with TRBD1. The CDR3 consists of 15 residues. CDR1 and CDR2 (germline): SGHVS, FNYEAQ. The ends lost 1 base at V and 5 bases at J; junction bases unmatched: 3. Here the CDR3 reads CASSLVGDRGHEQYF. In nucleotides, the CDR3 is TGTGCCAGCAGCTTAGTGGGGGACAGGGGGCACGAGCAGTACTTC. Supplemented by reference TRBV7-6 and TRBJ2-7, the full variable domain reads GAGVSQSPRYKVTKRGQDVALRCDPISGHVSLYWYRQALGQGPEFLTYFNYEAQQDKSGLPNDRFSAERPEGSISTLTIQRTEQRDSAMYRCASSLVGDRGHEQYFGPGTRLTVT.

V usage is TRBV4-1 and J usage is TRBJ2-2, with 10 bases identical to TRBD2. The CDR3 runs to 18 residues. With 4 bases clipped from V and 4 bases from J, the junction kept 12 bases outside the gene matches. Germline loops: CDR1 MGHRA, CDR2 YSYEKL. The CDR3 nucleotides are TGCGCCAGCAGCCGAACCGGGACTAGCGATTGGGGCACCGGGGAGCTGTTTTTT. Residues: CASSRTGTSDWGTGELFF.

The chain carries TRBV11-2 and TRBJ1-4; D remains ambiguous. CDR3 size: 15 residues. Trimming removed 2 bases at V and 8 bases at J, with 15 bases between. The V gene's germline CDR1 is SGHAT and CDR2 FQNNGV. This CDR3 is CASSLSGRDGEKLFF. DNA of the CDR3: TGTGCCAGCAGCTTATCTGGTAGGGATGGGGAAAAACTGTTTTTT. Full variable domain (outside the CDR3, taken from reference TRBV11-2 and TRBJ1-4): EAGVAQSPRYKIIEKRQSVAFWCNPISGHATLYWYQQILGQGPKLLIQFQNNGVVDDSQLPKDRFSAERLKGVDSTLKIQPAKLEDSAVYLCASSLSGRDGEKLFFGSGTQLSVL.

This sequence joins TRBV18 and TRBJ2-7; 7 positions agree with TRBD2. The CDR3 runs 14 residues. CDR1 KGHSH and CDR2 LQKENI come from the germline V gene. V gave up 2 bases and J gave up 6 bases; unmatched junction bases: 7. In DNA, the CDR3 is TGTGCCAGCTCACCAACTTTCCCTAGCGGCGAGCAGTACTTC. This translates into CASSPTFPSGEQYF. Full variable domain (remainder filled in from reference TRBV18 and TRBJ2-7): NAGVMQNPRHLVRRRGQEARLRCSPMKGHSHVYWYRQLPEEGLKFMVYLQKENIIDESGMPKERFSAEFPKEGPSILRIQQVVRGDSAAYFCASSPTFPSGEQYFGPGTRLTVT.

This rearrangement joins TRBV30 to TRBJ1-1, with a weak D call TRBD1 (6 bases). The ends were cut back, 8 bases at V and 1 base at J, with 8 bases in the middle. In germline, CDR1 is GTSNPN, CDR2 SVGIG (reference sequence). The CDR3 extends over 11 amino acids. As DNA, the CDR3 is TGTGCCCGGGGACAGAACACTGAAGCTTTCTTT. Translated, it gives CARGQNTEAFF.

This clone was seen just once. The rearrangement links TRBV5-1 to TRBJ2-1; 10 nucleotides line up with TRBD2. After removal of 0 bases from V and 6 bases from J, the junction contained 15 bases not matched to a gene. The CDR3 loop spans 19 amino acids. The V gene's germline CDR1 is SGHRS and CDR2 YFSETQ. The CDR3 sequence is CASSLAVTSGTLGPNEQFF. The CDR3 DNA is TGCGCCAGCAGCTTGGCGGTTACTAGCGGGACCCTGGGGCCCAATGAGCAGTTCTTC.